This passage covers 6 T cell receptor beta chains from one sample sequenced in a study of blood T cells in healthy people across ages. Using a J-beta primer mix together with a sample-barcoded 5' primer, a second PCR was run for about 6 to 11 cycles. In TCRdb, the 5' RACE reads were re-called with MiXCR into one record per CDR3 protein. This sample has approximately 1.5 million distinct CDR3 sequences; about 32% occur once, and the top ten carry around 11%. Sequenced: blood. The source of these receptors is a young woman in good health.

This clonotype has just a few counts. V gene TRBV4-1 combines with J gene TRBJ2-3; 9 nucleotides agree with TRBD2. J lost 2 bases, V lost 4 bases, and 7 bases had no gene match. Germline values: CDR1 MGHRA, CDR2 YSYEKL. The CDR3 loop spans 16 amino acids. As DNA, the CDR3 is TGCGCCAGCAGCCCCACACCTAGCGGGGCCACAGATACGCAGTATTTT. Translating gives CASSPTPSGATDTQYF.

CDR3 sequence reads: CASSLGAENYGYTF. CDR3 nucleotide sequence: TGCGCCAGCAGCTTGGGAGCAGAAAACTATGGCTACACCTTC. V usage is TRBV5-1 and J usage is TRBJ1-2; D remains ambiguous. The germline CDR1 and CDR2 sequences are SGHRS and YFSETQ. The CDR3 covers 14 residues. The V end was cut by 0 bases, the J end by 2 bases, with 8 bases between.

DNA for the CDR3: TGTGCCAGCAGCTTGGGTTCGGCAGGAACTAACTATGGCTACACCTTC. Its translation: CASSLGSAGTNYGYTF. This sequence joins TRBV5-6 and TRBJ1-2, with D hard to call. This CDR3 spans 16 amino acids. Germline V gene data show CDR1 as SGHDT and CDR2 as YYEEEE. Between the trimmed V and J ends, which lost 0 bases and 0 bases, there was a span of 12 bases.

This sequence joins TRBV27 and TRBJ2-7, with 8 bases matching TRBD2. The length of the CDR3 is 16 residues. CDR1 is MNHEY, CDR2 SMNVEV, per germline (reference sequence). V was pared by 5 bases and J by 0 bases, with 9 bases of the junction left unmatched. The DNA of the CDR3 is TGTGCCAGCAGTACCCGGGGTAGCGGGACCTCCTACGAGCAGTACTTC. It translates to CASSTRGSGTSYEQYF.

Worth noting for this clonotype: A read error may explain this, as a much larger clone is one base away. The chain links TRBV6-2 or TRBV6-3 to TRBJ2-5; 8 nucleotides align to TRBD1. From germline, CDR1 is MNHEY and CDR2 SVGEGT. This CDR3 region has 13 residues. The V segment lost 5 bases and the J segment 5 bases; nucleotides outside the gene matches: 4. The CDR3 protein is CASSPGGCETQYF. The CDR3 DNA reads as TGTGCCAGCAGTCCAGGGGGCTGCGAGACCCAGTACTTC.

This chain links TRBV20-1 with TRBJ2-1; no clear D. Trimming left V 0 bases short and J 8 bases short, with 14 bases between. CDR1 is DFQATT, CDR2 SNEGSKA, per germline (reference sequence). The CDR3 spans 14 residues. The CDR3 DNA follows: TGCAGTGCTAGAGATCTGCAGGCAGTGTATGAGCAGTTCTTC. Residues: CSARDLQAVYEQFF.